This T cell receptor (beta chain) emerged from a study of cytomegalovirus exposure and HLA in healthy donors (dated by TCRdb to between 2016 and 2019). With respect to the entire study: A later analysis indicated that the 130 or so validation repertoires were generated on the platform also employed for the 666 repertoires of the first cohort. The study aimed to test whether cataloging public T cell receptors could reveal signatures of past pathogen exposure. A separate validation cohort of 100 to 150 different subjects was used in addition to the roughly 640-subject first cohort. To predict cytomegalovirus infection status, the study combined high-throughput TCR immunosequencing, statistical association of individual TCRs with disease status, and machine learning. Study-level results and caveats: A later analysis had no HLA typing for the validation cohort, so co-occurrence there was scored across all 120 or so repertoires. Across donors, most TCR sequences were observed very rarely, whereas some public TCRs were present in many individuals. In a later analysis, TCRs clustered in the first cohort were found to also tend to co-occur in the 130 or so validation repertoires, with 94% of cluster scores above 0. According to the authors, the approach could potentially be generalized to other disease states and immunological phenotypes. The study listed 150 to 200 TCR beta chains as associated with cytomegalovirus. In vitro tests confirmed that a few of the cytomegalovirus-associated TCR beta chains recognize cytomegalovirus antigens. Cytomegalovirus status was reported to be diagnosed by the classifier with high specificity and sensitivity in both the original and validation cohorts.

This clone showed up just a few times. Its antigen remains undetermined. The record has no base qualities; no much larger clone is one base away. V loses 4 bases at its end and J loses 7 bases; junction bases beyond the gene matches: 7. Per the germline V gene (reference sequence), LNHDA is the CDR1 and SQIVND is the CDR2. Taken from cysteine to phenylalanine, the CDR3 has 14 residues. The CDR3 DNA has 42 bases and is translated from base 1. Donors formed part of the validation cohort, which comprised 95 to 150 subjects and was distinct from the first cohort of 690 or so subjects. The protocol used for the library was the immunoSEQ multiplex PCR assay. Per the authors' processing: A statistical classification framework was built to diagnose cytomegalovirus status from the catalog of TCR beta chain sequences. Entries here come from immuneACCESS through TCRdb and include only in-frame sequences with V and J called. Some clones fail to appear in such tables; in the studies checked, an unresolved V gene covers under half of the shortfall, and the cause of the remainder is unknown. From that table come the V and J calls and clone size; the DNA was used to work out D and trimming. Recorded for this sample are roughly 120,000 clones; roughly 90% of them occurred a single time. The top ten constitute around 6% of the sample.

The sequence links TRBV19 to TRBJ1-5, with TRBD1 matching 7 junction bases. The receptor's source is a woman aged 18-35 years in good health and CMV-seropositive. Sequencing was done on a sample of PBMCs. The CDR3 is CASSTGTVGQPQHF. The DNA sequence follows: TGTGCCAGTAGTACTGGGACAGTAGGCCAGCCCCAGCATTTT.